The source of this T cell receptor (beta chain) is a study of shared clonotypes between healthy human individuals. Every subset's genomic DNA went evenly onto several immunoSEQ plates. TCRdb's table, derived via immunoSEQ multiplex PCR, lists solely in-frame clones and lacks some. The sample lists roughly 490,000 clones, around three quarters seen once, with 9.5% to 15% in the top ten. This clone was seen a handful of times. The V segment lost 6 bases and the J segment 3 bases; nucleotides outside the gene matches: 9. The CDR3 extends over 16 amino acids. Germline assignment: CDR1 MDHEN and CDR2 SYDVKM. All donors were healthy HIV-negative adults lacking recent acute infections or vaccinations.

The source is a woman aged 40 to 50 in good health. Some clones in this sample may be carry-over from other donors' samples. V gene TRBV28 combines with J gene TRBJ2-7, with TRBD2 identical over 12 bases. The sample was PBMCs. CDR3 sequence: CASSRTRTSGNYEQYF. The CDR3 nucleotides are TGTGCCAGCAGCCGTACTCGGACTAGCGGGAACTACGAGCAGTACTTC. Using reference TRBV28 and TRBJ2-7 for the parts outside the CDR3, the full variable domain is DVKVTQSSRYLVKRTGEKVFLECVQDMDHENMFWYRQDPGLGLRLIYFSYDVKMKEKGDIPEGYSVSREKKERFSLILESASTNQTSMYLCASSRTRTSGNYEQYFGPGTRLTVT.